This T cell receptor (beta chain) was profiled in a study of identifying expanded T cells in peripheral blood. The V and J ends lost 4 bases and 6 bases, in that order; junction bases with no gene match: 3. CDR3 length equals 14 residues. Germline CDR1 reads ENHRY; CDR2 reads SYGVKD. TCRdb's table, derived via immunoSEQ multiplex PCR, lists solely in-frame clones and lacks some. The top ten hold 15% to 20% of the sample, which has tens of thousands of clones, 70% to 90% seen once. Regarding the study as a whole: Variance in clone template counts between approximately 2-week samples significantly increased with total template count across all healthy donors. Differentially abundant clones: around 1.2 between replicates, 15 to 17 at two to three weeks, less than 25 at four.

During the collection period, no donor immune events like infections were recorded. With regard to this clone: Its target is not known.

The sequence came from a person aged 18-69 years in good health. Sequencing input: blood. The rearrangement links TRBV10-3 to TRBJ2-7, with TRBD2 identical over 13 bases. The CDR3 sequence: CAISAGTSGVEQYF. The CDR3 bases are TGTGCCATCAGTGCGGGGACTAGCGGGGTCGAGCAGTACTTC.